Below are 3 T cell receptor beta chains sequenced from a single sample in a study of blood T cell repertoires in COVID-19. The assay was immunoSEQ multiplex PCR, and TCRdb's table has in-frame clones only and misses some. The profile shows about 140,000 clones, about three quarters of them singletons. Sequenced material: peripheral blood. The receptors were sampled from a woman aged 55-69 years with acute or convalescent COVID-19.

The rearrangement joins TRBV5-6 to TRBJ2-7; 10 nucleotides line up with TRBD1. Germline V CDR1 and CDR2: SGHDT, YYEEEE. V trimming: 5 bases; J trimming: 5 bases; junction bases outside the gene matches: 4. This CDR3 is built from 13 residues. DNA for the CDR3: TGTGCCAGCAGTAGGGACAGGGGTCACGAGCAGTACTTC. Its protein product is CASSRDRGHEQYF.

The chain uses TRBV20-1 and TRBJ2-1; D unclear. The germline V and J ends were trimmed by 3 bases and 7 bases, with 13 bases remaining between them. The V gene's germline CDR1 is DFQATT and CDR2 SNEGSKA (reference sequence). The CDR3 extends over 13 amino acids. The CDR3 DNA follows: TGCAGTGCTAGTAGATCGACGAGGAATGAGCAGTTCTTC. Amino acid sequence: CSASRSTRNEQFF.

The J gene is TRBJ2-5, the V gene TRBV7-6; 12 bases are a match to TRBD2. The CDR3 is made up of 16 amino acids. With 2 bases clipped from V and 5 bases from J, the junction kept 6 bases outside the gene matches. The germline gives CDR1 SGHVS, CDR2 FNYEAQ. The CDR3 coding sequence is TGTGCCAGCAGCTTAAAACTAGCGGGAGGTGAGGAGACCCAGTACTTC. Translation gives CASSLKLAGGEETQYF.